The T cell receptor beta chain under discussion was sequenced for a study of tumor-infiltrating lymphocytes in primary liver carcinoma. Germline DNA was also extracted, and blood RNA derived from unsorted whole blood. Every patient had chronic HBV infection and was treatment-naive. CDR3 size: 14 residues. CDR1 is MNHEY, CDR2 SVGAGI, per germline. V was trimmed by 5 bases and J by 5 bases, leaving 15 bases between them. cDNA specific to TCR beta was made from approximately 0.55 ug of total RNA, with a constant-region primer employed for priming. Three rounds of nested multiplex PCR with slightly modified ARM-PCR produced TCR beta libraries. TRBV1-TRBV30 forward and Cbeta reverse primers drove the first two roughly 10-cycle rounds. TCRdb itself ran the multiplex PCR reads through MiXCR, one entry per CDR3 protein. The sample yields some 190,000 distinct CDR3 sequences, 60% seen once.

The receptor's source is a man between 40 and 49 years old with primary liver carcinoma and hepatitis B virus infection. Sample: peripheral blood. The chain has TRBV6-5 and TRBJ2-5, with D tentatively TRBD1 (6 bases). CDR3 nucleotide sequence: TGTGCCAGCAGTACAACCGAGCAGGGGGAGACCCAGTACTTC. This gives the protein CASSTTEQGETQYF.